A single sample gave rise to the 26 T cell receptor beta chains below, sequenced in a study of tumor-infiltrating lymphocytes in oesophageal squamous cell carcinoma (dated by TCRdb to the mid-2010s). The library was obtained by PCR. Instrument on record: Illumina HiSeq 2000. Starting from the raw public reads, TCRdb applied fastp trimming at Q25, assembled clones with MiXCR and retained in-frame beta chains. Every CDR3 protein is listed once, alongside the most common genes and DNA of its rows. Recorded for this sample are 9,900 or so distinct CDR3 sequences; approximately 62% of them occurred a single time. Around a third of the sample lies in the top ten. The sequenced sample was esophageal tumor tissue. These receptors came from a male donor with esophageal squamous cell carcinoma.

The chain links TRBV7-6 to TRBJ2-1; no reliable D call. The CDR3 spans 12 residues. V shed 2 bases and J shed 4 bases, with 3 bases lying between them. Germline lookup yields CDR1 SGHVS and CDR2 FNYEAQ. The CDR3 DNA reads TGTGCCAGCAGCTTACCGTACAATGAGCAGTTCTTC. This translates into CASSLPYNEQFF.

J is TRBJ2-6 and V is TRBV7-9; TRBD2 agrees at 13 bases. The J call could be wrong; TRBJ2-1 is a better fit for the DNA end. The CDR3 contains 15 residues. CDR1 SEHNR and CDR2 FQNEAQ come from the germline V gene (reference sequence). CDR3 residues: CASIATSGRGGEQFF. DNA for the CDR3: TGTGCCAGCATTGCCACTAGCGGGAGGGGGGGGGAGCAGTTCTTC.

The chain recombines TRBV6-6 with TRBJ2-3; 8 nucleotides line up with TRBD1. This CDR3 region has 15 residues. Germline assignment: CDR1 MNHNY and CDR2 SVGAGI (reference sequence). The junction had 7 bases not matched to a gene; V was cut back by 5 bases and J by 3 bases. CDR3: CASSPGTGETDTQYF. The DNA for the CDR3 is TGTGCCAGCAGTCCCGGGACAGGAGAAACAGATACGCAGTATTTT.

For this clonotype: The CDR3 ends on some other residue instead of the conserved phenylalanine or tryptophan, so this is likely a read error. V and J are TRBV7-9 and TRBJ2-1, with D uncertain. Germline CDR1 and CDR2: SEHNR and FQNEAQ (reference sequence). The CDR3 is 15 amino acids. V was cut by 1 base and J by 0 bases, with 7 bases left in between. The chain's CDR3 is CASSLDASSYNEQFL. The DNA for the CDR3 is TGTGCCAGCAGCTTAGACGCGAGCTCCTACAATGAGCAGTTCTTG.

A word on this clonotype: A much larger clone differs by one base, so this may be a read error. The V and J genes are TRBV19 and TRBJ2-1; TRBD1 matches at 7 bases. Germline loops: CDR1 LNHDA, CDR2 SQIVND (reference sequence). CDR3 length: 15 amino acids. Germline trimming cut 5 bases from V and 13 bases from J; bases unmatched to any gene: 17. CDR3: CASSESPGQPGTQFF. The CDR3 nucleotides read TGTGCCAGTAGTGAATCACCGGGACAGCCCGGGACCCAGTTCTTC.

At least ten counts were recorded for this clonotype. This chain connects TRBV5-1 to TRBJ2-7, with 10 bases identical to TRBD2. The CDR3 loop spans 18 amino acids. Losses at the gene ends were 0 bases for V and 7 bases for J; bases not matched to a gene: 16. Germline CDR1 reads SGHRS; CDR2 reads YFSETQ. CDR3 sequence (DNA): TGCGCCAGCAGCTTGGCCGCCCCTAGCGGGAGTGGGGGGAATGAGCAGTACTTC. Translating it yields CASSLAAPSGSGGNEQYF.

As regards this clonotype: Here the CDR3 omits its conserved ending phenylalanine or tryptophan, so a read error is the likely source. The DNA is left out, because the CDR3 cannot be placed on it with certainty; the CDR3 is given as TCRdb lists it. The chain employs TRBV7-8 and TRBJ2-6; the DNA was not compared with TRBD2, the D call given in the table. Per the germline V gene, CDR1 is SGHVS and CDR2 is FQNEAQ. From its first to its last residue, the CDR3 has 21 amino acids. CDR3 sequence: CASSLVWGYSPSGANVLTFGA.

The CDR3 DNA follows: TGTGCCAGCAGTGAACAGATTGAGCAGTACTTC. It specifies CASSEQIEQYF. This sequence joins TRBV6-1 and TRBJ2-4; D not certain. Germline values: CDR1 MNHNS, CDR2 SASEGT. V gave up 2 bases and J gave up 13 bases, with 9 bases separating them. This CDR3 is built from 11 residues.

The chain employs TRBV6-1 and TRBJ1-2, with TRBD1 matching 8 bases. V shed 4 bases, J shed 5 bases, and the junction held 6 bases outside the gene matches. The CDR3 is 14 residues long. CDR1 and CDR2 (germline): MNHNS, SASEGT. CDR3 residues: CASSAQGGKYGYTF. The CDR3 nucleotides read TGTGCCAGCAGTGCACAGGGGGGAAAGTATGGCTACACCTTC.

In its sample, this clonotype is medium-sized (0.01 to 0.1%). The rearrangement links TRBV6-1 to TRBJ2-5; maybe TRBD1 (7 bases). V lost 7 bases and J 2 bases, leaving 17 bases between the germline ends. The CDR3 is 15 amino acids. Germline V CDR1 and CDR2: MNHNS, SASEGT. CDR3 residues: CASKEGASEQETQYF. The DNA of the CDR3 is TGTGCCAGCAAGGAGGGGGCGAGCGAACAAGAGACCCAGTACTTC.

This clonotype was counted between two and nine times. The genes are TRBV7-6 and TRBJ1-4; D may be TRBD1 (7 bases). The DNA end favors TRBJ2-2, so the J call may be wrong. Germline loops: CDR1 SGHVS, CDR2 FNYEAQ. This CDR3 has 16 amino acids. Written as DNA, the CDR3 is TGTGCCAGCAGCTTAGAATCTCAGGGGGGCACCGGGGAGCTGTTTTTT. It specifies CASSLESQGGTGELFF.

The sample holds a few counts of this clonotype. The rearrangement uses TRBV11-2 and TRBJ2-5; no definite D call. CDR1 is SGHAT and CDR2 is FQNNGV in the germline V gene. Trimming took 0 bases from V and 2 from J, leaving 4 bases between them. The CDR3 is made up of 13 amino acids. CDR3 nucleotides: TGTGCCAGCAGCTTAGACTGGCAAGAGACCCAGTACTTC. Protein: CASSLDWQETQYF.

The rearrangement joins TRBV7-2 to TRBJ2-1, with D perhaps TRBD2 (6 bases). The CDR3 length is 16 residues. V dropped 1 base and J dropped 5 bases, with 15 bases sitting between them. Germline V gives CDR1 SGHTA, CDR2 FQGNSA. Here the CDR3 reads CASSLVYRPGDNEQFF. CDR3 coding DNA: TGTGCCAGCAGCTTAGTCTACAGGCCGGGGGACAATGAGCAGTTCTTC.

The sample holds a few counts of this clonotype. V usage is TRBV7-2 and J usage is TRBJ2-1; tentatively, D is TRBD2 (6 bases). The J call is doubtful: the DNA matches TRBJ2-5 better. The germline gives CDR1 SGHTA, CDR2 FQGNSA. This CDR3 has 13 amino acids. CDR3 DNA: TGTGCCAGCAGCTTATCTGGGGGGGAGACCCAGTACTTC. This encodes CASSLSGGETQYF.

The V gene is TRBV6-1, the J gene TRBJ1-2, with D possibly TRBD1 on 5 matching bases. Germline CDR1 reads MNHNS; CDR2 reads SASEGT. V was cut by 0 bases and J by 0 bases, with 5 bases left in between. The CDR3 contains 14 residues. This chain's CDR3 is CASSEATANYGYTF. CDR3 nucleotides: TGTGCCAGCAGTGAAGCGACAGCTAACTATGGCTACACCTTC.

The table lists this clonotype with a count of one. The CDR3 protein is CASSLGRILTDTQYF. Here the CDR3 DNA reads TGTGCCAGCAGTTTGGGACGGATTCTCACAGATACGCAGTATTTT. This chain links TRBV28 with TRBJ2-3; either TRBD1 or TRBD2 may supply D (5 bases each). The CDR3 sequence is 15 residues long. With 3 bases removed from V and 2 bases from J, the gap between germline ends came to 12 bases. Germline V lookup: CDR1 MDHEN, CDR2 SYDVKM.

This chain joins TRBV24-1 and TRBJ2-4, with 13 bases lining up with TRBD2. The J call is uncertain, as TRBJ2-1 better fits the DNA end. The CDR3 consists of 15 residues. Looked up from germline, CDR1 is KGHDR and CDR2 is SFDVKD. DNA for the CDR3: TGTGCCACCAGAATGGGACTAGCGGGGAACAATGAGCAGTTCTTC. Protein product: CATRMGLAGNNEQFF.

As DNA, the CDR3 is TGTGCCACCCTGGGGGCAGGCACAGATACGCAGTATTTT. This codes for CATLGAGTDTQYF. V usage is TRBV24-1 and J usage is TRBJ2-3; D perhaps matches TRBD1 (6 bases). CDR3 size: 13 residues. V was pared by 9 bases and J by 1 base, with 10 bases between. Germline CDR1 is KGHDR and CDR2 is SFDVKD.

This clonotype occurred once. One junction end disagrees with the germline gene, perhaps due to a read error. This chain uses TRBV11-3 with TRBJ2-2; 10 bases align to TRBD2. The V gene's germline CDR1 is SGHNT and CDR2 YENEEA. CDR3 length equals 17 residues. The CDR3 is CASSEWTSGEYTGEPFF. The CDR3 DNA reads as TGTGCCAGCAGCGAATGGACTAGCGGAGAATACACCGGGGAGCCGTTTTTT.

V is TRBV5-1 and J is TRBJ2-7; D not resolved. Gene TRBJ2-1 matches the end of the DNA better, so the J call may be wrong. Germline assignment: CDR1 SGHRS and CDR2 YFSETQ. The CDR3 runs to 13 residues. CDR3 sequence: CASSLGLVDEQFF. In nucleotides, the CDR3 is TGCGCCAGCAGCTTGGGACTGGTGGATGAGCAGTTCTTC.

The chain couples TRBV11-1 to TRBJ2-7; 9 positions agree with TRBD1. The end of the DNA is better explained by TRBJ2-1, so the J call may be wrong. The CDR3 is made up of 17 amino acids. Germline CDR1 is SGHAT and CDR2 is FQDESV (reference sequence). The CDR3 loop reads CASSLGSGQGIYNEQFF. The CDR3 nucleotides read TGTGCCAGCAGCTTAGGGTCGGGACAGGGTATTTACAATGAGCAGTTCTTC.

This clonotype was recorded at least ten times. V usage is TRBV28 and J usage is TRBJ1-4; 8 nucleotides align to TRBD1. The germline gives CDR1 MDHEN, CDR2 SYDVKM. V lost 0 bases, J lost 6 bases, and 3 bases stayed unmatched. The CDR3 length is 15 residues. CDR3 nucleotides: TGTGCCAGCAGTTTATGGGACAGGGCGGATGAAAAACTGTTTTTT. It encodes CASSLWDRADEKLFF.

V is TRBV5-6 and J is TRBJ2-7, with 16 bases that match TRBD2. J gave up 9 bases and V 0 bases, and 21 bases lay outside the gene matches. The CDR3 consists of 21 residues. Germline CDR1 and CDR2: SGHDT and YYEEEE. In DNA, the CDR3 is TGTGCCAGCAGCTTGGAAATTGACAGGCCCCCGGGACTAGCGGGAGGGGAGGGGCAGTACTTC. Encoded protein: CASSLEIDRPPGLAGGEGQYF.

Judged by abundance, this clonotype is medium-sized (0.01 to 0.1%). The chain uses TRBV11-2 and TRBJ1-2, with 8 bases lining up with TRBD1. Germline V gene sequence: CDR1 SGHAT, CDR2 FQNNGV. The J segment lost 4 bases and the V segment lost 3 bases, leaving 1 base of the junction unmatched. The CDR3 sequence is 13 residues long. CDR3 in DNA: TGTGCCAGCAGCTTGGACAGGGTCTATGGCTACACCTTC. This gives the protein CASSLDRVYGYTF. The variable domain in full, with the rest retrieved from reference TRBV11-2 and TRBJ1-2, is EAGVAQSPRYKIIEKRQSVAFWCNPISGHATLYWYQQILGQGPKLLIQFQNNGVVDDSQLPKDRFSAERLKGVDSTLKIQPAKLEDSAVYLCASSLDRVYGYTFGSGTRLTVV.

This rearrangement joins TRBV7-9 to TRBJ2-6, with D unresolved. Gene TRBJ2-1 matches the end of the DNA better, so the J call may be wrong. Germline loops: CDR1 SEHNR, CDR2 FQNEAQ (reference sequence). The CDR3 spans 15 residues. The CDR3 coding sequence is TGTGCCAGCAGCTTAGCTAGCCCCAGAACGGAGGAGCAGTTCTTC. This sequence encodes CASSLASPRTEEQFF.

About this clonotype: One junction end does not reproduce the germline sequence, and a read error may be involved. The V gene is TRBV7-2, the J gene TRBJ2-5; weak D call: TRBD1 (5 bases). This CDR3 spans 12 amino acids. The germline V gene has CDR1 SGHTA and CDR2 FQGNSA. In nucleotides, the CDR3 is TGTGCCAGCAGCTGGACAAGTTCACCCCTCCACTTC. Its protein product is CASSWTSSPLHF.